This TCR beta chain was recorded in a study of cytotoxic CD8 clonotypes in ibrutinib-treated CLL. Study details: Response samples were taken after a median of about 12 months on treatment, range 6 to 36.

With respect to this clone: What it binds is not known.

TCRdb's copy holds only in-frame clones and misses some; the assay was immunoSEQ multiplex PCR. The sample shows approximately 150,000 clones, roughly 80% of them seen only once. General study findings and limits: Treatment left the uncommon public clonotypes either contracted or stable in frequency. Against age-matched healthy donors, baseline clonality ran higher and tracked circulating CD8+ T-cell counts.

V lost 2 bases and J lost 3, with 11 bases in between. This CDR3 is 15 amino acids long. Looked up from germline, CDR1 is MNHNS and CDR2 is SASEGT. Source: PBMCs, taken after 12 months of ibrutinib treatment. The J gene is TRBJ1-3, the V gene TRBV6-1, with unresolved D. This clonotype was obtained from a human donor with chronic lymphocytic leukemia. This CDR3 is CASSETRLSGNTIYF. The CDR3 DNA sequence: TGTGCCAGCAGTGAAACACGGCTCAGTGGAAACACCATATATTTT.